Listed here are 23 T cell receptor beta chains from one sample, sequenced in a study of early stage breast cancer tumors. Generated by immunoSEQ multiplex PCR, the TCRdb table keeps only in-frame clones and is missing some. The data hold 4,500 to 6,500 clones, with approximately 74% observed a single time. Sequences were obtained from breast tumor tissue. Receptors were obtained from a person in their sixties with breast cancer.

This clone was counted a few times. The rearrangement uses TRBV5-1 and TRBJ2-3; maybe TRBD2 (6 bases). Deletions cut 4 bases from V and 2 bases from J, with 14 bases between. Germline V gene data show CDR1 as SGHRS and CDR2 as YFSETQ. The CDR3 has 15 amino acids. CDR3 coding DNA: TGCGCCAGCAGCGTTCTTTCGGGAGTCACAGATACGCAGTATTTT. Protein sequence: CASSVLSGVTDTQYF.

This clone came up a few times. The chain recombines TRBV19 with TRBJ2-1, with 14 bases identical to TRBD2. After removal of 0 bases from V and 6 bases from J, the junction contained 4 bases not matched to a gene. Per germline, CDR1 LNHDA and CDR2 SQIVND (reference sequence). The CDR3 runs 17 residues. CDR3 region: CASSIDLGTSGGNEQFF. CDR3 DNA sequence: TGTGCCAGTAGTATAGATCTCGGGACTAGCGGGGGCAATGAGCAGTTCTTC.

The genes are TRBV15 and TRBJ2-7; D possibly corresponds to TRBD1 (6 bases). In germline, CDR1 is LNHNV, CDR2 YYDKDF (reference sequence). The CDR3 is 15 amino acids. V dropped 2 bases and J dropped 6 bases, with 17 bases sitting between them. CDR3 residues: CATSRSARGLGEQYF. CDR3 DNA: TGTGCCACCAGCAGAAGCGCCAGGGGTCTCGGCGAGCAGTACTTC.

The CDR3 loop is CASSKSGGQPQHF. Written as DNA, the CDR3 is TGTGCCAGCAGCAAAAGTGGGGGTCAGCCCCAGCATTTT. The V and J genes are TRBV9 and TRBJ1-5, with D possibly TRBD1 on 5 matching bases. The germline CDR1 and CDR2 sequences are SGDLS and YYNGEE. V lost 4 bases and J lost 6, with 11 bases in between. The CDR3 has 13 residues.

This clone qualifies as medium-sized. The V call is TRBV29-1, the J call TRBJ1-4; possibly TRBD1 for D (6 bases). The CDR3 is 14 residues long. Trimming pared 4 bases from V and 5 bases from J, leaving 14 bases between. Germline V gene data show CDR1 as SQVTM and CDR2 as ANQGSEA. The CDR3 is CSVGTAGTNEKLFF. In nucleotides, the CDR3 is TGCAGCGTTGGGACAGCAGGAACAAATGAAAAACTGTTTTTT.

The genes are TRBV10-2 and TRBJ2-1; either TRBD1 or TRBD2 may supply D (8 bases each). Per the germline V gene, CDR1 is WSHSY and CDR2 is SAAADI. The CDR3 totals 14 residues. Trimming removed 4 bases from V and 10 bases from J, with 17 bases in between. CDR3 residues: CASSGGSGDREQFF. The CDR3 DNA reads as TGCGCCAGCAGTGGAGGTAGCGGGGACAGGGAGCAGTTCTTC.

Points on this clone: Its ends do not fully match the called genes, so a read error is possible. The V and J genes are TRBV13 and TRBJ1-5; a weak D match, TRBD1 (6 bases). The CDR3 extends over 15 amino acids. Germline V gene lookup returns CDR1 PRHDT and CDR2 FYEKMQ (reference sequence). The CDR3 sequence: CASSLGGGTNQPQHF. The CDR3 DNA sequence: TGTGCCAGCAGCCTAGGGGGGGGGACGAATCAGCCCCAGCATTTT.

V usage is TRBV2 and J usage is TRBJ2-3, with 11 bases fitting TRBD2. Germline-derived CDR1 and CDR2 are SNHLY and FYNNEI. The CDR3 is 17 residues long. With V trimmed by 4 bases and J by 2 bases, 8 bases remained unmatched. CDR3 nucleotide sequence: TGTGCCAGCAGTGGGCTTCAGACTAGCGGGGACACAGATACGCAGTATTTT. Encoded protein: CASSGLQTSGDTDTQYF.

The V and J genes are TRBV2 and TRBJ2-7; D is possibly TRBD2 (7 bases). This CDR3 has 13 amino acids. Germline-derived CDR1 and CDR2 are SNHLY and FYNNEI. Between the trimmed V and J ends, which lost 11 bases and 0 bases, there was a span of 14 bases. Here the CDR3 reads CAWGGGDSYEQYF. DNA for the CDR3: TGTGCCTGGGGGGGCGGGGACTCCTACGAGCAGTACTTC.

The chain is built from TRBV5-6 and TRBJ2-2, with a tentative D call TRBD2 (6 bases). This CDR3 has 15 residues. From germline, CDR1 is SGHDT and CDR2 YYEEEE. The V gene lost 0 bases and the J gene lost 1 base, with 7 bases spanning the gap. The CDR3: CASSLVSGNTGELFF. Here the CDR3 DNA reads TGTGCCAGCAGCTTGGTTAGCGGGAACACCGGGGAGCTGTTTTTT.

The chain recombines TRBV7-8 with TRBJ2-1; D remains unclear. Trimming left V 0 bases short and J 10 bases short, with 13 bases between. The germline gives CDR1 SGHVS, CDR2 FQNEAQ. The CDR3 covers 14 residues. Here the CDR3 reads CASSLAIIAVEQFF. The CDR3, as DNA: TGTGCCAGCAGCTTAGCGATCATCGCGGTAGAGCAGTTCTTC.

The rearrangement joins TRBV11-3 to TRBJ2-1; D unclear. V shed 2 bases and J shed 5 bases, with 13 bases lying between them. The germline gives CDR1 SGHNT, CDR2 YENEEA. There are 15 residues in the CDR3. The CDR3: CASSLRSEDNNEQFF. In DNA, the CDR3 is TGTGCCAGCAGCTTAAGGTCTGAAGATAACAATGAGCAGTTCTTC. Filled out from reference TRBV11-3 and TRBJ2-1, the complete variable domain reads EAGVVQSPRYKIIEKKQPVAFWCNPISGHNTLYWYLQNLGQGPELLIRYENEEAVDDSQLPKDRFSAERLKGVDSTLKIQPAELGDSAVYLCASSLRSEDNNEQFFGPGTRLTVL.

This clone was recorded once. The V call is TRBV7-9, the J call TRBJ1-3, with D maybe TRBD1 (5 bases). V was shortened by 1 base and J by 0 bases, with 13 bases between the two germline ends. The CDR3 is made up of 17 amino acids. The germline V gene has CDR1 SEHNR and CDR2 FQNEAQ (reference sequence). CDR3 protein: CASSLVSGRYSGNTIYF. The CDR3 DNA is TGTGCCAGCAGCTTAGTGTCAGGGAGATACTCTGGAAACACCATATATTTT.

The chain has TRBV27 and TRBJ1-2; D ambiguous. The CDR3 consists of 13 residues. V lost 8 bases to trimming and J lost 0 bases, with 10 bases between them. Germline assignment: CDR1 MNHEY and CDR2 SMNVEV (reference sequence). The chain's CDR3 is CASALAANYGYTF. The CDR3 DNA follows: TGTGCCAGCGCCTTAGCAGCTAACTATGGCTACACCTTC.

V is TRBV5-4 and J is TRBJ2-7, with D uncertain. CDR3 size: 14 residues. With 2 bases removed from V and 0 bases from J, the gap between germline ends came to 9 bases. Per the germline V gene, CDR1 is SGHNT and CDR2 is YYREEE (reference sequence). CDR3 residues: CASSLGQDSYEQYF. CDR3 bases: TGTGCCAGCAGCTTAGGTCAGGACTCCTACGAGCAGTACTTC. The whole variable domain, remainder taken from reference TRBV5-4 and TRBJ2-7, is ETGVTQSPTHLIKTRGQQVTLRCSSQSGHNTVSWYQQALGQGPQFIFQYYREEENGRGNFPPRFSGLQFPNYSSELNVNALELDDSALYLCASSLGQDSYEQYFGPGTRLTVT.

This chain connects TRBV7-3 to TRBJ1-2, with no clear D. The CDR3 covers 14 residues. Germline V gives CDR1 SGHTA, CDR2 FQGTGA. V lost 6 bases and J 4 bases, leaving 15 bases between the germline ends. This chain's CDR3 is CASSPGQAGYGYTF. The CDR3 region has the DNA TGTGCCAGCAGTCCCGGGCAGGCGGGCTATGGCTACACCTTC.

The chain couples TRBV29-1 to TRBJ2-7; 8 bases are a match to TRBD1. CDR3 size: 12 residues. The germline gives CDR1 SQVTM, CDR2 ANQGSEA. With V trimmed by 2 bases and J by 4 bases, 1 base remained unmatched. The CDR3 reads CSVEQGAYEQYF. The CDR3 coding sequence is TGCAGCGTTGAACAGGGGGCGTACGAGCAGTACTTC.

The chain links TRBV7-9 to TRBJ1-2, with unresolved D. The length of the CDR3 is 14 residues. Germline lookup yields CDR1 SEHNR and CDR2 FQNEAQ (reference sequence). Trimming pared 4 bases from V and 2 bases from J, leaving 11 bases between. CDR3 residues: CASSSASVNYGYTF. CDR3 DNA sequence: TGTGCCAGCAGCTCCGCCAGCGTAAACTATGGCTACACCTTC.

The V gene is TRBV19, the J gene TRBJ2-7; TRBD2 is a possible D gene (6 bases). V shed 7 bases and J shed 5 bases, with 18 bases lying between them. Germline assignment: CDR1 LNHDA and CDR2 SQIVND (reference sequence). This CDR3 is 14 amino acids long. The DNA of the CDR3 is TGTGCCAGTAATTTTGGCGGGGTCACCCACGAGCAGTACTTC. Protein product: CASNFGGVTHEQYF.

In this sample, this clone turned up once. The V gene is TRBV6-6, the J gene TRBJ1-1; D gene ambiguous. Trimming pared 7 bases from V and 1 base from J, leaving 10 bases between. CDR1 and CDR2 from the germline V gene are MNHNY and SVGAGI (reference sequence). The CDR3 totals 13 residues. The CDR3, as DNA: TGTGCCAGCAAGGTCGGGCCGAACACTGAAGCTTTCTTT. This codes for CASKVGPNTEAFF.

V gene TRBV6-4 combines with J gene TRBJ2-7, with D perhaps given as TRBD1 or TRBD2 (6 bases each). This CDR3 is built from 14 residues. From germline, CDR1 is MRHNA and CDR2 SNTAGT. Trimming stripped 3 bases from V and 3 bases from J, with 12 bases between. The CDR3 sequence: CASSEQGLRYEQYF. The CDR3 DNA reads as TGTGCCAGCAGTGAACAGGGACTCCGCTACGAGCAGTACTTC.

The genes are TRBV15 and TRBJ2-7, with D tentatively TRBD1 or TRBD2 (5 bases each). The CDR3 loop spans 16 amino acids. The ends were cut back, 5 bases at V and 7 bases at J, with 24 bases in the middle. CDR1 is LNHNV and CDR2 is YYDKDF in the germline V gene (reference sequence). The CDR3 DNA sequence: TGTGCCACCAGCCAAGGGACCAGCGCCGGTTTGGGTGAGCAGTACTTC. Translating gives CATSQGTSAGLGEQYF.

CDR3 in DNA: TGTGCCAGCAGCTTATACGGACTCTATGGCTACACCTTC. Amino acid sequence: CASSLYGLYGYTF. V and J are TRBV11-3 and TRBJ1-2; D is unresolved. The germline V and J ends were trimmed by 2 bases and 4 bases, with 8 bases remaining between them. CDR1 is SGHNT, CDR2 YENEEA, per germline. The CDR3 is 13 residues long.